The present entry profiles one TCR beta chain with its context. Its antigen is not identified. CDR1 and CDR2 (germline): SGHNT, YYREEE (reference sequence). The CDR3 spans 14 residues. Deletions cut 4 bases from V and 4 bases from J, with 14 bases between. This record belongs to a study of T cell repertoires in cytomegalovirus infection. The study's findings and limits: Dominant in the ex vivo response were TCR beta clonotypes restricted by HLA-C and specific for CMV.

One entry per CDR3 protein results from TCRdb running MiXCR on the reads. The data hold approximately 400,000 distinct CDR3 sequences, with roughly 30% observed a single time. The sequence was collected from a human donor in good health (CMV status not recorded). Some clones in this sample may be carry-over from other donors' samples. The chain is built from TRBV5-4 and TRBJ2-5; no clear D gene. Sample: PBMCs. The CDR3, as DNA: TGTGCCAGCAGCACCCAGGTCCTGCCAGAGACCCAGTACTTC. This translates into CASSTQVLPETQYF. The variable domain in full, completed from reference TRBV5-4 and TRBJ2-5, reads ETGVTQSPTHLIKTRGQQVTLRCSSQSGHNTVSWYQQALGQGPQFIFQYYREEENGRGNFPPRFSGLQFPNYSSELNVNALELDDSALYLCASSTQVLPETQYFGPGTRLLVL.